The following is a T cell receptor (beta chain) sequence with its context. This entry comes from a study of STAT5B mutations in CD4+ large granular lymphocyte leukemia. Some clones are missing from TCRdb's copy, which holds only in-frame ones; the method was immunoSEQ multiplex PCR. The sample yields under 35,000 clones, approximately 72% seen once. Germline loops: CDR1 LGHNA, CDR2 YNFKEQ. The CDR3 runs to 15 residues. V was clipped by 3 bases and J by 9 bases, with 15 bases between them. The V call is TRBV4-2, the J call TRBJ1-6; D unresolved. The sample comprised CD4+ T cells from blood buffy coats. This TCR came from a human donor in good health. The CDR3 region has the DNA TGTGCCAGCAGCCAGGGTGTGAAGGGCACTTCACCCCTCCACTTT. Its protein product is CASSQGVKGTSPLHF.